The 14 T cell receptor beta chains below were found in one sample sequenced in a study of T cells in Graves' hyperthyroidism and ophthalmopathy. Amplified TCR beta CDR3 regions came from RNA transcripts. HTBI primers were used for first-round RT-PCR of the TCR CDR3. From the multiplex PCR reads, TCRdb called clonotypes with MiXCR, one entry per CDR3 protein. The repertoire includes around 600,000 distinct CDR3 sequences, 13% to 15% of them detected once, and roughly 7.1% sits in the top ten. Specimen: blood. These TCRs come from a woman aged 18-29 years with Graves' ophthalmopathy.

In regard to this clonotype: This may come from a read error, since a much larger clone is one base off. The chain joins TRBV20-1 to TRBJ2-7; TRBD1 is a possible D gene (6 bases). Per the germline V gene, CDR1 is DFQATT and CDR2 is SNEGSKA (reference sequence). The CDR3 extends over 13 amino acids. The CDR3 loop reads CSARDWDTYEQHF. CDR3 DNA: TGCAGTGCTAGAGATTGGGACACCTACGAGCAGCACTTC.

This chain links TRBV20-1 with TRBJ1-2; D perhaps matches TRBD1 (5 bases). The length of the CDR3 is 12 residues. Trimming pared 4 bases from V and 4 bases from J, leaving 10 bases between. The germline V gene has CDR1 DFQATT and CDR2 SNEGSKA (reference sequence). The CDR3 here is CSAKPTAYGYTF. CDR3 coding DNA: TGCAGTGCTAAACCGACAGCCTATGGCTACACCTTC.

This clonotype occurred many times. The chain recombines TRBV24-1 with TRBJ2-2; TRBD2 is a possible D gene (6 bases). This CDR3 region has 16 residues. CDR1 and CDR2 (germline): KGHDR, SFDVKD. V gave up 1 base and J gave up 1 base, with 9 bases separating them. The DNA of the CDR3 is TGTGCCACCAGTGATTTTGGCGGGGAGAACACCGGGGAGCTGTTTTTT. Its protein is CATSDFGGENTGELFF.

The table lists this clonotype with many counts. This chain links TRBV19 with TRBJ2-7; possible D gene TRBD2, 6 bases. Per the germline V gene, CDR1 is LNHDA and CDR2 is SQIVND (reference sequence). Deletions cut 6 bases from V and 2 bases from J, with 23 bases between. This CDR3 is built from 17 residues. The CDR3 sequence is CASSQTPRGRTTYEQYF. The CDR3 region has the DNA TGTGCCAGTAGCCAAACCCCCCGGGGGAGGACTACCTACGAGCAGTACTTC.

Ten or more counts support this clonotype. The chain recombines TRBV2 with TRBJ1-2; possibly TRBD1 for D (5 bases). This CDR3 spans 14 amino acids. In germline, CDR1 is SNHLY, CDR2 FYNNEI. Deletions cut 2 bases from V and 3 bases from J, with 10 bases between. The CDR3 here is CASSETPGYYGYTF. In nucleotides, the CDR3 is TGTGCCAGCAGTGAAACCCCAGGGTACTATGGCTACACCTTC.

In its sample, this clonotype was seen many times. The J gene is TRBJ2-7, the V gene TRBV29-1; TRBD1 matches at 10 bases. The ends lost 8 bases at V and 1 base at J; junction bases unmatched: 14. CDR1 and CDR2 (germline): SQVTM, ANQGSEA. This CDR3 has 16 residues. The CDR3 DNA reads TGCAGCATCGTCCCGGGACAGGGGAGATCATCCTACGAGCAGTACTTC. This encodes CSIVPGQGRSSYEQYF.

The V and J genes are TRBV18 and TRBJ2-2; TRBD2 agrees at 8 bases. Germline loops: CDR1 KGHSH, CDR2 LQKENI. This CDR3 comprises 16 residues. The trim removed 2 bases at V and 2 bases at J, leaving 4 bases unmatched. The CDR3 bases are TGTGCCAGCTCACCAGAGGCGGGAGGTAACACCGGGGAGCTGTTTTTT. It encodes CASSPEAGGNTGELFF.

In its sample, this clonotype was seen many times. V usage is TRBV27 and J usage is TRBJ1-1; tentatively, D is TRBD1 (6 bases). Per germline, CDR1 MNHEY and CDR2 SMNVEV (reference sequence). The CDR3 extends over 15 amino acids. Trimming cost V 4 bases and J 0 bases, with 12 bases left between them. CDR3 region: CASSYAGQMNTEAFF. The DNA of the CDR3 is TGTGCCAGCAGTTACGCTGGACAGATGAACACTGAAGCTTTCTTT.

In this sample, this clonotype turned up many times. The rearrangement joins TRBV3-1 to TRBJ2-6; D gene ambiguous. CDR1 and CDR2 from the germline V gene are LGHDT and YNNKEL (reference sequence). The CDR3 covers 15 residues. V lost 1 base to trimming and J lost 0 bases, with 4 bases between them. The CDR3 bases are TGTGCCAGCAGCCAAGGGGGCTCTGGGGCCAACGTCCTGACTTTC. Translating gives CASSQGGSGANVLTF.

CDR3 loop: CASSLSHGGGPDTQYF. CDR3 DNA: TGCGCCAGCAGCCTCTCCCACGGGGGGGGACCAGATACGCAGTATTTT. This chain joins TRBV4-1 and TRBJ2-3; 8 bases are shared with TRBD2. Trimming at V came to 4 bases and at J to 4 bases, leaving 10 bases not matched to a gene. In germline, CDR1 is MGHRA, CDR2 YSYEKL. The CDR3 has 16 amino acids.

This clonotype came up a few times. The chain employs TRBV28 and TRBJ2-1; D gene unclear. Germline loops: CDR1 MDHEN, CDR2 SYDVKM. CDR3 size: 15 residues. Trimming stripped 5 bases from V and 2 bases from J, with 13 bases between. Here the CDR3 reads CASSPVSGPYNEQFF. The CDR3 DNA is TGTGCCAGCAGTCCTGTTTCGGGCCCCTACAATGAGCAGTTCTTC.

This clonotype was picked up many times. The V and J genes are TRBV28 and TRBJ1-1; TRBD1 aligns across 9 bases. The V segment lost 4 bases and the J segment 6 bases; nucleotides outside the gene matches: 6. Germline CDR1 MDHEN, CDR2 SYDVKM. The CDR3 is made up of 14 amino acids. The CDR3 loop is CASSYDRGGAEAFF. In nucleotides, the CDR3 is TGTGCCAGCAGTTATGACAGGGGGGGCGCTGAAGCTTTCTTT. The whole variable domain, remainder taken from reference TRBV28 and TRBJ1-1, is DVKVTQSSRYLVKRTGEKVFLECVQDMDHENMFWYRQDPGLGLRLIYFSYDVKMKEKGDIPEGYSVSREKKERFSLILESASTNQTSMYLCASSYDRGGAEAFFGQGTRLTVV.

This clonotype showed up many times. This chain joins TRBV6-5 and TRBJ2-1; 7 bases fit TRBD2. Germline loops: CDR1 MNHEY, CDR2 SVGAGI. The CDR3 covers 16 residues. V lost 0 bases and J lost 0; bases outside the gene matches: 2. The CDR3 nucleotides read TGTGCCAGCAGTTACTCACTAGCGATCTCCTACAATGAGCAGTTCTTC. Protein sequence: CASSYSLAISYNEQFF.

The sample holds many counts of this clonotype. The chain uses TRBV27 and TRBJ1-6; 10 bases fit TRBD1. Trimming removed 4 bases from V and 4 bases from J; junction bases left unmatched: 10. Germline V gene lookup returns CDR1 MNHEY and CDR2 SMNVEV (reference sequence). The CDR3 consists of 18 residues. The DNA for the CDR3 is TGTGCCAGCAGTTGGGGCCCGGGACAGGGGATGTATAATTCACCCCTCCACTTT. Translated: CASSWGPGQGMYNSPLHF.